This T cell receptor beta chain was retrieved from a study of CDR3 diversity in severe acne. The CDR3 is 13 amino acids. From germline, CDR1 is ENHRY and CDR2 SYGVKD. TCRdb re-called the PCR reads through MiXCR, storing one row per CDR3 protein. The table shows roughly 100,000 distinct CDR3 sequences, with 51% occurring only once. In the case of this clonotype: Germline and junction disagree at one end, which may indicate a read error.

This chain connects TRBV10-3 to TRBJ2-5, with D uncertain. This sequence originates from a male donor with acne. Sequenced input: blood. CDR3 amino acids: CASSELRRETQYF. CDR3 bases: TGTGCCAGCAGTGAACTGAGGCGAGAGACCCAGTACTTC.